The T cell receptor (beta chain) under discussion was sequenced for a study of blood T cell repertoires in COVID-19. The overall study: COVID-19 samples collected from the United States, Italy and Spain covered acute and convalescent phases.

Original handling: Amplification of reference gene primers provided the estimated nucleated cell counts. Measured with immunoSEQ multiplex PCR; TCRdb has only the in-frame clones, and not every one. Clonal size and the V and J genes are those of that table, whereas D and trimming came from the DNA. The table includes approximately 80,000 clones, around 81% detected once. V lost 10 bases to trimming and J lost 4 bases, with 19 bases between them. The CDR3 has 14 amino acids. Germline-derived CDR1 and CDR2 are LNHDA and SQIVND (reference sequence). Sample: peripheral blood. The chain uses TRBV19 and TRBJ1-1; D is possibly TRBD1 (5 bases). The clonotype originates from a human donor in a cohort sampled during active COVID-19. CDR3 region: CAIHGGAYGTEAFF. For the CDR3, the DNA is TGTGCCATCCACGGAGGGGCGTATGGCACTGAAGCTTTCTTT.